These 5 T cell receptor beta chains came from one sample sequenced in a study of blood T cell repertoires in COVID-19. The protocol was immunoSEQ multiplex PCR, while the TCRdb copy is restricted to in-frame clones and leaves out a portion. The sample has approximately 200,000 clones, 70% to 90% seen once. The sample taken for sequencing was peripheral blood. The origin of the receptors is a man aged 30-40 years with acute or convalescent COVID-19.

This chain connects TRBV6-4 to TRBJ1-6, with D perhaps matching TRBD1 (5 bases). The CDR3 consists of 19 residues. V was trimmed by 2 bases and J by 12 bases, leaving 29 bases between them. Germline V gene data show CDR1 as MRHNA and CDR2 as SNTAGT. CDR3 sequence: CASSDPTGPGKRGSGPLHF. In nucleotides, the CDR3 is TGTGCCAGCAGTGACCCGACGGGGCCAGGGAAAAGAGGTAGCGGACCCCTCCACTTT.

The V gene is TRBV6-5, the J gene TRBJ2-7, with a possible D match to TRBD2 (6 bases). The CDR3 has 12 amino acids. V was clipped by 6 bases and J by 6 bases, with 12 bases between them. Looked up from germline, CDR1 is MNHEY and CDR2 is SVGAGI. CDR3 sequence (DNA): TGTGCCAGCAGCCTTGGGGGGAGCGAGCAGTACTTC. Protein: CASSLGGSEQYF.

The rearrangement links TRBV15 to TRBJ1-2; 7 bases map to TRBD1. The CDR3 loop spans 14 amino acids. With 6 bases clipped from V and 4 bases from J, the junction kept 8 bases outside the gene matches. Germline V gene lookup returns CDR1 LNHNV and CDR2 YYDKDF (reference sequence). CDR3 bases: TGTGCCACCAGTGTAACAGGGGCGGGCTATGGCTACACCTTC. Translation: CATSVTGAGYGYTF.

The J gene is TRBJ1-5, the V gene TRBV5-6, with D possibly being TRBD1 (5 bases). From germline, CDR1 is SGHDT and CDR2 YYEEEE. The CDR3 is made up of 13 amino acids. V was pared by 1 base and J by 5 bases, with 7 bases between. The CDR3 here is CASSLSRDQPQHF. As DNA, the CDR3 is TGTGCCAGCAGCTTGAGCAGGGATCAGCCCCAGCATTTT. The full variable domain, with the rest looked up from reference TRBV5-6 and TRBJ1-5, is DAGVTQSPTHLIKTRGQQVTLRCSPKSGHDTVSWYQQALGQGPQFIFQYYEEEERQRGNFPDRFSGHQFPNYSSELNVNALLLGDSALYLCASSLSRDQPQHFGDGTRLSIL.

This clone was detected only a few times. This chain joins TRBV12-2 and TRBJ2-7; the D segment call TRBD2 is taken from the table without a DNA check. TRBV12-2 is designated a pseudogene. CDR3 length: 15 amino acids. The CDR3 bases are TGTGCAAGTCGCTTAGAGCGGGAGATATCCTACGAGCAGTACTTC. Amino acid sequence: CASRLEREISYEQYF.